What follows describes a single T cell receptor beta chain. In the source study's methods: How many nucleated cells were present was estimated from reference gene primer amplification. Only in-frame clones appear in the TCRdb table, and some are missing; sequencing was by immunoSEQ multiplex PCR. V, J and clone size were drawn from that table, and D and trimming were deduced from the DNA. This table holds some 190,000 clones, 84% found once. The data derive from a study of blood T cell repertoires in COVID-19. Study-level information: Samples taken during acute and convalescent COVID-19 were collected in the United States, Italy and Spain.

Participants were aged about 18 to 89 years from 20 to 30 US areas. Assignments of participants to cohorts depended upon their own reported clinical history. The length of the CDR3 is 16 residues. V was clipped by 7 bases and J by 7 bases; unmatched bases: 13. The germline gives CDR1 MDHEN, CDR2 SYDVKM. This sequence originates from a woman aged 25 to 45 who had been exposed to COVID-19. Sequenced: PBMCs or T cells enriched from blood (not recorded which). The chain recombines TRBV28 with TRBJ1-1; 12 bases are a match to TRBD1. DNA for the CDR3: TGTGCCAGCACCCCGAGCGTAGGGACAGGGGGCAATGAAGCTTTCTTT. Its protein is CASTPSVGTGGNEAFF.